This is a list of T cell receptor beta chains from one sample in a study of blood T cell repertoires in COVID-19. Clones were sequenced by immunoSEQ multiplex PCR, and TCRdb holds only the in-frame ones, with some missing. The table has more than 150,000 clones, around 80% seen once. The sample was PBMCs or T cells enriched from blood (not recorded which). The receptors derive from a woman aged 45-65 years who had recovered from COVID-19. CDR3s include the opening cysteine and the closing phenylalanine or tryptophan. The D gene is left open where the match is weak. Part of the rows lack a size; the others show once, few, many or a class for expanded clones.

NA	TRBV28	TRBD1	TRBJ2-2	CASNRQGRTGELFF	TGTGCCAGCAACAGACAGGGAAGAACCGGGGAGCTGTTTTTT
NA	TRBV9	TRBD2	TRBJ2-2	CASSRTSGSPAGELFF	TGTGCCAGCAGCCGGACTAGCGGGTCACCCGCCGGGGAGCTGTTTTTT
once	TRBV25-1	NA	TRBJ1-1	CASRDLIEAFF	TGTGCCAGCAGGGACTTAATTGAAGCTTTCTTT
NA	TRBV28	NA	TRBJ1-1	CASSSLYTEAFF	TGTGCCAGCAGTTCCCTTTACACTGAAGCTTTCTTT
NA	TRBV25-1	NA	TRBJ2-1	CASSELRDSYNEQFF	TGTGCCAGCAGTGAATTACGGGACTCCTACAATGAGCAGTTCTTC
NA	TRBV6-7	NA	TRBJ1-3	CASSYFQGRNTIYF	TGTGCCAGCAGTTACTTTCAGGGGAGAAACACCATATATTTT
NA	TRBV11-2	NA	TRBJ2-3	CASSFRAGADTQYF	TGTGCCAGCAGCTTTAGGGCAGGGGCAGATACGCAGTATTTT
NA	TRBV6-1	NA	TRBJ2-7	CASSEIEGVRYF	TGTGCCAGCAGTGAAATTGAGGGGGTAAGGTACTTC
NA	TRBV5-1	TRBD2	TRBJ2-1	CASSLEGSGRAQFF	TGCGCCAGCAGCTTGGAAGGTAGCGGGAGGGCTCAGTTCTTC
NA	TRBV27	NA	TRBJ1-1	CASSLGGATEAFF	TGTGCCAGCAGTTTAGGAGGGGCCACTGAAGCTTTCTTT
NA	TRBV9	TRBD1	TRBJ1-2	CASSVGTGVAYGYTF	TGTGCCAGCAGCGTCGGGACAGGGGTTGCCTATGGCTACACCTTC
few	TRBV19	TRBD1	TRBJ1-2	CASKGGETGGLSYTF	TGTGCCAGTAAAGGAGGGGAGACAGGGGGATTAAGCTACACCTTC
NA	TRBV6-5	TRBD2	TRBJ2-7	CASEGGGIYEQYF	TGTGCCAGCGAAGGCGGGGGGATCTACGAGCAGTACTTC
NA	TRBV12-3/TRBV12-4	NA	TRBJ2-4	CASSWDTKNIQYF	TGTGCCAGCAGCTGGGACACCAAAAACATTCAGTACTTC
NA	TRBV13	NA	TRBJ1-3	CASSLIAGASGNTIYF	TGTGCCAGCAGCTTAATCGCAGGGGCCTCTGGAAACACCATATATTTT
NA	TRBV7-8	NA	TRBJ1-2	CASSLEQVYGYTF	TGTGCCAGCAGCTTAGAACAGGTCTATGGCTACACCTTC